Included here is one T cell receptor (beta chain) sequence, with context. The data stem from a study of blood T cell repertoires in COVID-19. The overall study: The United States, Italy and Spain provided the acute and convalescent COVID-19 samples.

In the original processing: Amplification with reference gene primers provided the estimates of nucleated cell counts. TCRdb's copy holds only in-frame clones and misses some; the assay was immunoSEQ multiplex PCR. For V, J and clone size, that table is used; D and trimming come from the DNA. Of 180,000 or so clones listed, 75% to 90% are singletons. Trimming removed 6 bases from V and 1 base from J, with 14 bases in between. CDR3 length: 15 residues. Germline V gives CDR1 MDHEN, CDR2 SYDVKM. All enrollees were roughly 18 to 89 years old and from fewer than 25 US areas. Cohort allocation depended upon clinical history that participants reported.

The sequenced sample was PBMCs or T cells enriched from blood (not recorded which). This clonotype was sampled from a middle-aged man who had recovered from COVID-19. J is TRBJ2-3 and V is TRBV28, with D possibly being TRBD1 (6 bases). The CDR3, as DNA: TGTGCCAGCAGCTTAACAGGGTGGGGCACAGATACGCAGTATTTT. Its protein product is CASSLTGWGTDTQYF.